The 32 T cell receptor beta chains given below trace back to one sample, sequenced in a study of T cells in Graves' hyperthyroidism and ophthalmopathy. RNA transcripts yielded amplified TCR beta CDR3 regions. First-round RT-PCR of the TCR CDR3 relied on the HTBI primer set. MiXCR was run by TCRdb on the multiplex PCR reads, yielding one entry per CDR3 protein. The sample holds hundreds of thousands of distinct CDR3 sequences, about 14% seen once. Material: blood. The receptor source for this set is a woman in her thirties or forties with Graves' ophthalmopathy.

This clonotype was detected ten times or more. The genes are TRBV28 and TRBJ2-7, with 8 bases matching TRBD1. This CDR3 spans 16 amino acids. J gave up 3 bases and V 5 bases, and 12 bases lay outside the gene matches. Germline V gives CDR1 MDHEN, CDR2 SYDVKM. CDR3 region: CASSLVPGGNIYEQYF. The CDR3 DNA is TGTGCCAGCAGTCTCGTACCAGGGGGCAATATCTACGAGCAGTACTTC. Combining the CDR3 with reference TRBV28 and TRBJ2-7 gives the whole variable domain DVKVTQSSRYLVKRTGEKVFLECVQDMDHENMFWYRQDPGLGLRLIYFSYDVKMKEKGDIPEGYSVSREKKERFSLILESASTNQTSMYLCASSLVPGGNIYEQYFGPGTRLTVT.

The V and J genes are TRBV3-1 and TRBJ2-5; 10 bases align to TRBD2. V was clipped by 0 bases and J by 4 bases; unmatched bases: 11. Germline V gene data show CDR1 as LGHDT and CDR2 as YNNKEL (reference sequence). This CDR3 region has 18 residues. The CDR3 sequence: CASSQDLLAGVGGETQYF. The CDR3 DNA follows: TGTGCCAGCAGCCAAGATCTTCTAGCGGGGGTGGGGGGAGAGACCCAGTACTTC.

The chain has TRBV6-1 and TRBJ1-6, with TRBD1 identical over 10 bases. Looked up from germline, CDR1 is MNHNS and CDR2 is SASEGT. The CDR3 has 15 amino acids. The trim removed 6 bases at V and 7 bases at J, leaving 6 bases unmatched. The CDR3 here is CASSPGTGENSPLHF. The CDR3 DNA sequence: TGTGCCAGCAGCCCCGGGACAGGGGAAAATTCACCCCTCCACTTT.

This clonotype was counted at least ten times. This chain uses TRBV28 with TRBJ1-6; D remains unclear. V lost 7 bases and J lost 8, with 15 bases in between. Germline V gene data show CDR1 as MDHEN and CDR2 as SYDVKM. CDR3 length: 14 amino acids. The CDR3 nucleotides are TGTGCCAGCATAGGGTCCCAGGATTATTCACCCCTCCACTTT. This encodes CASIGSQDYSPLHF.

This chain joins TRBV5-1 and TRBJ2-2; D gene unclear. CDR1 and CDR2 from the germline V gene are SGHRS and YFSETQ. V was cut by 2 bases and J by 4 bases, with 12 bases left in between. The CDR3 contains 15 residues. The CDR3 DNA reads as TGCGCCAGCAGCTTTCTAGGCTCGGCCACCGGGGAGCTGTTTTTT. It translates to CASSFLGSATGELFF. The full variable domain, its missing parts supplied by reference TRBV5-1 and TRBJ2-2, is KAGVTQTPRYLIKTRGQQVTLSCSPISGHRSVSWYQQTPGQGLQFLFEYFSETQRNKGNFPGRFSGRQFSNSRSEMNVSTLELGDSALYLCASSFLGSATGELFFGEGSRLTVL.

This chain connects TRBV10-2 to TRBJ2-3; possible D gene TRBD2, 5 bases. Germline V lookup: CDR1 WSHSY, CDR2 SAAADI. V lost 8 bases and J 1 base, leaving 13 bases between the germline ends. This CDR3 spans 14 amino acids. The CDR3 DNA is TGCGCCAGCGCCGAGATTAGCGGCACAGATACGCAGTATTTT. The encoded protein is CASAEISGTDTQYF.

This clonotype was seen many times. This chain uses TRBV11-2 with TRBJ1-2; TRBD1 is a possible D gene (5 bases). With 10 bases removed from V and 3 bases from J, the gap between germline ends came to 12 bases. In germline, CDR1 is SGHAT, CDR2 FQNNGV. This CDR3 region has 12 residues. DNA of the CDR3: TGTGCCACCTCGGGGCAAGACTATGGCTACACCTTC. As protein: CATSGQDYGYTF.

This clonotype occurred many times. The chain combines TRBV11-1 with TRBJ2-7; D possibly corresponds to TRBD2 (5 bases). This CDR3 is 16 amino acids long. Trimming pared 4 bases from V and 7 bases from J, leaving 23 bases between. Germline CDR1 is SGHAT and CDR2 is FQDESV (reference sequence). For the CDR3, the DNA is TGTGCCAGCAGCTCCAGTTTGAGTCTAGCAGGTCGGGAGCAGTACTTC. It translates to CASSSSLSLAGREQYF. The full variable domain, its missing parts supplied by reference TRBV11-1 and TRBJ2-7, is EAEVAQSPRYKITEKSQAVAFWCDPISGHATLYWYRQILGQGPELLVQFQDESVVDDSQLPKDRFSAERLKGVDSTLKIQPAELGDSAMYLCASSSSLSLAGREQYFGPGTRLTVT.

This clonotype was observed many times. CDR3 nucleotide sequence: TGTGCCAGCAGTTTATGGGGTACTCCCTACGAGCAGTACTTC. Its protein is CASSLWGTPYEQYF. The gene calls are TRBV12-3 or TRBV12-4 and TRBJ2-7, with D uncertain. Trimming took 2 bases from V and 2 from J, leaving 10 bases between them. CDR3 length equals 14 residues.

This chain connects TRBV6-1 to TRBJ1-1, with D perhaps TRBD1 (6 bases). The CDR3 totals 14 residues. Germline loops: CDR1 MNHNS, CDR2 SASEGT. The V end lost 6 bases, the J end lost 4 bases, and 15 bases lay between the germline ends. The CDR3 is CASRITEGGTEAFF. CDR3 bases: TGTGCCAGCAGGATAACGGAGGGGGGCACTGAAGCTTTCTTT.

This clonotype occurred many times. The chain carries TRBV6-2 or TRBV6-3 and TRBJ2-5, with 8 nucleotides matching TRBD2. With 10 bases clipped from V and 9 bases from J, the junction kept 13 bases outside the gene matches. Germline V CDR1 and CDR2: MNHEY, SVGEGT. This CDR3 is built from 13 residues. The CDR3 protein is CATARREVIPQYF. As DNA, the CDR3 is TGTGCCACCGCTCGGCGGGAGGTCATTCCCCAGTACTTC.

This clonotype occurred a few times. The chain combines TRBV29-1 with TRBJ2-1; 11 bases map to TRBD2. This CDR3 is built from 14 residues. CDR1 SQVTM and CDR2 ANQGSEA come from the germline V gene. Unmatched junction bases numbered 7, after V lost 3 bases and J lost 9 bases. The chain's CDR3 is CSVDKETSGTEQFF. The CDR3 DNA follows: TGCAGCGTTGATAAGGAGACTAGCGGGACTGAGCAGTTCTTC.

This clonotype appeared many times. J is TRBJ1-2 and V is TRBV19; D is undetermined. Per germline, CDR1 LNHDA and CDR2 SQIVND (reference sequence). V gave up 1 base and J gave up 8 bases, with 11 bases separating them. The CDR3 is 13 amino acids. In DNA form, the CDR3 reads TGTGCCAGTAGTATAGTGTCAGGAGGCGGCTACACCTTC. Its protein product is CASSIVSGGGYTF.

This clonotype was seen repeatedly, ten times or more. J is TRBJ2-7 and V is TRBV13; D is tentatively TRBD1 or TRBD2 (6 bases each). V lost 2 bases and J lost 1, with 18 bases in between. The length of the CDR3 is 17 residues. The germline V gene has CDR1 PRHDT and CDR2 FYEKMQ (reference sequence). Written as DNA, the CDR3 is TGTGCCAGCAGCTTAAGGCGCACAGGGACTGGGTCCTACGAGCAGTACTTC. Translation: CASSLRRTGTGSYEQYF.

The rearrangement joins TRBV12-3 or TRBV12-4 to TRBJ2-7; 12 bases line up with TRBD2. With 6 bases clipped from V and 7 bases from J, the junction kept 7 bases outside the gene matches. The CDR3 runs to 14 residues. CDR3 region: CASSQLAGGVEQYF. DNA of the CDR3: TGTGCCAGCAGCCAACTAGCGGGAGGAGTTGAGCAGTACTTC.

In its sample, this clonotype was seen many times. The rearrangement uses TRBV15 and TRBJ1-1; D unclear. This CDR3 comprises 13 residues. CDR1 and CDR2 (germline): LNHNV, YYDKDF (reference sequence). Trimming shortened V by 1 base and J by 4 bases, and 7 bases separated the two germline ends. The CDR3 region is CATSRVAGTEAFF. In nucleotides, the CDR3 is TGTGCCACCAGCAGAGTGGCGGGCACTGAAGCTTTCTTT.

This clonotype was seen more than once but under ten times. CDR3 amino acids: CASSATGGSLWQYF. The CDR3 nucleotides read TGTGCCAGTAGTGCCACAGGGGGCAGTCTTTGGCAGTACTTC. V is TRBV19 and J is TRBJ2-7; TRBD1 matches at 9 bases. Germline CDR1 LNHDA, CDR2 SQIVND (reference sequence). The junction had 11 bases not matched to a gene; V was cut back by 5 bases and J by 9 bases. There are 14 residues in the CDR3.

CDR3 DNA: TGTGCCAGTAGTATTTATTCCACCCGCGCCTATGGCTACACCTTC. Protein product: CASSIYSTRAYGYTF. The chain combines TRBV19 with TRBJ1-2; D is unresolved. Between the trimmed V and J ends, which lost 3 bases and 4 bases, there was a span of 15 bases. Germline loops: CDR1 LNHDA, CDR2 SQIVND (reference sequence). The CDR3 totals 15 residues.

This clonotype was observed a few times. This CDR3 is CASSDGQPMRNYGYTF. The CDR3, as DNA: TGCGCCAGCAGTGATGGACAGCCGATGCGAAACTATGGCTACACCTTC. The V call is TRBV10-1, the J call TRBJ1-2; D possibly corresponds to TRBD1 (6 bases). In germline, CDR1 is WNHNN, CDR2 SYGVQD (reference sequence). V was pared by 3 bases and J by 2 bases, with 16 bases between. CDR3 length: 16 amino acids.

This chain uses TRBV6-4 with TRBJ2-5; 9 bases line up with TRBD1. Trimming took 6 bases from V and 3 from J; bases not matched to a gene: 11. Germline V gene sequence: CDR1 MRHNA, CDR2 SNTAGT. The CDR3 contains 16 residues. CDR3 amino acids: CASRTGGGGGEETQYF. The DNA of the CDR3 is TGTGCCAGCAGGACAGGGGGAGGAGGAGGTGAAGAGACCCAGTACTTC.

This clonotype was detected many times. The chain has TRBV6-1 and TRBJ1-1; a possible D gene is TRBD1 (5 bases). Trimming cost V 8 bases and J 8 bases, with 18 bases left between them. The germline V gene has CDR1 MNHNS and CDR2 SASEGT. This CDR3 comprises 13 residues. CDR3 nucleotides: TGTGCCAGCTATAAAATCGGGGGGACGGAAGCTTTCTTT. Its protein is CASYKIGGTEAFF.

This clonotype was found many times. V and J are TRBV6-2 or TRBV6-3 and TRBJ2-7, with 8 bases that match TRBD2. Unmatched junction bases numbered 9, after V lost 10 bases and J lost 1 base. Germline CDR1 reads MNHEY; CDR2 reads SVGEGT. CDR3 length equals 14 residues. This CDR3 is CATELAGSSYEQYF. CDR3 DNA sequence: TGTGCCACCGAATTAGCGGGAAGTTCCTACGAGCAGTACTTC.

The chain joins TRBV7-9 to TRBJ2-7, with 13 bases aligning to TRBD2. The CDR3 is 15 amino acids. Per germline, CDR1 SEHNR and CDR2 FQNEAQ (reference sequence). V trimming: 5 bases; J trimming: 4 bases; junction bases outside the gene matches: 5. In DNA form, the CDR3 reads TGTGCCAGCAGCCCGGGACTAGCGGGGCGGTACGAGCAGTACTTC. It codes for CASSPGLAGRYEQYF.

This clonotype turned up a few times. The gene calls are TRBV20-1 and TRBJ2-7, with 8 positions matching TRBD2. V trimming: 4 bases; J trimming: 4 bases; junction bases outside the gene matches: 12. The CDR3 is 15 residues long. Germline V CDR1 and CDR2: DFQATT, SNEGSKA (reference sequence). DNA for the CDR3: TGCAGTGCTATACTCGGGGGGGCCGGATCTTACGAGCAGTACTTC. Translation: CSAILGGAGSYEQYF.

This clonotype was detected a few times. The rearrangement uses TRBV20-1 and TRBJ1-1; TRBD1 is a possible D gene (5 bases). Germline V gene data show CDR1 as DFQATT and CDR2 as SNEGSKA (reference sequence). With 6 bases removed from V and 2 bases from J, the gap between germline ends came to 16 bases. The CDR3 is 14 residues long. In nucleotides, the CDR3 is TGCAGTGCCGCCCCGGGGGGGACCAACACTGAAGCTTTCTTT. The encoded protein is CSAAPGGTNTEAFF.

This clonotype was detected a few times. The rearrangement uses TRBV11-3 and TRBJ1-1; no reliable D call. Germline values: CDR1 SGHNT, CDR2 YENEEA. The CDR3 loop spans 13 amino acids. V was clipped by 4 bases and J by 5 bases, with 11 bases between them. The CDR3 loop is CASSSSLGTEAFF. CDR3 bases: TGTGCCAGCAGCTCAAGCTTAGGGACTGAAGCTTTCTTT. The whole variable domain, filled in from reference TRBV11-3 and TRBJ1-1, reads EAGVVQSPRYKIIEKKQPVAFWCNPISGHNTLYWYLQNLGQGPELLIRYENEEAVDDSQLPKDRFSAERLKGVDSTLKIQPAELGDSAVYLCASSSSLGTEAFFGQGTRLTVV.

The rearrangement uses TRBV20-1 and TRBJ1-1; 7 bases line up with TRBD1. Germline CDR1 DFQATT, CDR2 SNEGSKA (reference sequence). V lost 2 bases to trimming and J lost 5 bases; unmatched junction nucleotides: 8. The CDR3 spans 14 residues. The CDR3 nucleotides read TGCAGTGCTAGAAGCGAGGGGGCGGAAACTGAAGCTTTCTTT. Translating gives CSARSEGAETEAFF.

This clonotype showed up many times. The V and J genes are TRBV20-1 and TRBJ1-1; D is uncertain. V was clipped by 3 bases and J by 3 bases, with 5 bases between them. The CDR3 runs to 11 residues. Per the germline V gene, CDR1 is DFQATT and CDR2 is SNEGSKA (reference sequence). Here the CDR3 reads CSARGDTEAFF. In DNA form, the CDR3 reads TGCAGTGCTAGGGGCGACACTGAAGCTTTCTTT.

The J gene is TRBJ1-1, the V gene TRBV6-8; D might be TRBD1 (6 bases). The CDR3 length is 13 residues. Between the trimmed V and J ends, which lost 8 bases and 5 bases, there was a span of 15 bases. The V gene's germline CDR1 is MNHGY and CDR2 SAAAGT. CDR3 region: CASPGAEGTEAFF. The CDR3 DNA reads TGTGCCAGCCCGGGGGCCGAGGGGACTGAAGCTTTCTTT.

This clonotype was seen at least ten times. The J gene is TRBJ2-6, the V gene TRBV20-1; 8 bases are shared with TRBD1. CDR3 length: 14 residues. The V and J ends lost 5 bases and 2 bases, in that order; junction bases with no gene match: 2. Germline V CDR1 and CDR2: DFQATT, SNEGSKA (reference sequence). CDR3 protein: CSAETGAGANVLTF. The DNA for the CDR3 is TGCAGTGCTGAGACAGGGGCTGGGGCCAACGTCCTGACTTTC.

Many counts were recorded for this clonotype. This chain joins TRBV30 and TRBJ1-2; D gene ambiguous. The CDR3 extends over 12 amino acids. V dropped 1 base and J dropped 5 bases, with 8 bases sitting between them. CDR1 is GTSNPN and CDR2 is SVGIG in the germline V gene (reference sequence). CDR3 sequence: CAWSEESYGYTF. The CDR3 DNA reads TGTGCCTGGAGTGAGGAGAGTTATGGCTACACCTTC.

This clonotype has ten or more counts. The V and J genes are TRBV19 and TRBJ2-7; TRBD2 matches 8 bases. With V trimmed by 5 bases and J by 2 bases, 8 bases remained unmatched. The CDR3 totals 15 residues. CDR1 is LNHDA and CDR2 is SQIVND in the germline V gene (reference sequence). CDR3 sequence: CASSPITGGTYEQYF. CDR3 nucleotides: TGTGCCAGTAGTCCTATTACGGGGGGGACCTACGAGCAGTACTTC.